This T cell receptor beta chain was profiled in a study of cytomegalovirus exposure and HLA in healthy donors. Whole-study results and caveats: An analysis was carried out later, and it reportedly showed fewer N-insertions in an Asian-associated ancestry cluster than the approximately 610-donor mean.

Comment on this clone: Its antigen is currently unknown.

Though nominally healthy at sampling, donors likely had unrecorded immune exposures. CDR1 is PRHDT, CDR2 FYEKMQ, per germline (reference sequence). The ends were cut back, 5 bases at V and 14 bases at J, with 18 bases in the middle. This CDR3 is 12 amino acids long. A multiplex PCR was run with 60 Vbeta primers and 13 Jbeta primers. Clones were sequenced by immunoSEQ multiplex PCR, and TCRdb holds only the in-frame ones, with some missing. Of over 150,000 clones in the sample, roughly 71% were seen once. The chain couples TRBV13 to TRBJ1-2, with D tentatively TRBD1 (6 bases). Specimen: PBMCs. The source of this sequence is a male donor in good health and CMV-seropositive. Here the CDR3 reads CASSGGRASLTF. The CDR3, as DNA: TGTGCCAGCAGCGGGGGCAGGGCGTCTTTGACCTTC.